Listed here are 31 T cell receptor beta chains from one sample, sequenced in a study of Graves' ophthalmopathy and Graves' hyperthyroidism. The sequenced template was RNA, covering the TCR beta CDR3 region. The authors performed first-round RT-PCR with HTBI primers and then a second-round multiplex PCR. MiXCR was run by TCRdb on the multiplex PCR reads, yielding one entry per CDR3 protein. Of 260,000 or so distinct CDR3 sequences in the sample, around 45% were seen once. The material sequenced was peripheral blood. Every receptor here comes from an adult man with Graves' ophthalmopathy.

J is TRBJ1-2 and V is TRBV20-1; perhaps TRBD1 as D (6 bases). V dropped 3 bases and J dropped 4 bases, with 15 bases sitting between them. The CDR3 is made up of 14 amino acids. The germline CDR1 and CDR2 sequences are DFQATT and SNEGSKA (reference sequence). The CDR3 here is CSASRGQGGYGYTF. The CDR3 nucleotides are TGCAGTGCTAGCAGGGGCCAGGGAGGCTATGGCTACACCTTC.

This chain uses TRBV19 with TRBJ1-3; TRBD1 aligns across 9 bases. Trimming at V came to 5 bases and at J to 0 bases, leaving 11 bases not matched to a gene. Germline V gene lookup returns CDR1 LNHDA and CDR2 SQIVND (reference sequence). The CDR3 extends over 18 amino acids. The CDR3 DNA reads TGTGCCAGTAGTTCAGGGACAGGGAGAGAGCTCTCTGGAAACACCATATATTTT. It yields the protein CASSSGTGRELSGNTIYF.

There are a few counts of this clonotype. V gene TRBV20-1 combines with J gene TRBJ2-2; D is possibly TRBD1 (5 bases). This CDR3 spans 15 amino acids. The V gene lost 2 bases and the J gene lost 3 bases, with 13 bases spanning the gap. From germline, CDR1 is DFQATT and CDR2 SNEGSKA (reference sequence). The DNA of the CDR3 is TGCAGTGCTAGAAGACCCCGACAGTACACCGGGGAGCTGTTTTTT. Amino acids: CSARRPRQYTGELFF.

The chain recombines TRBV9 with TRBJ1-2; TRBD1 matches at 9 bases. The germline CDR1 and CDR2 sequences are SGDLS and YYNGEE. The CDR3 is 14 amino acids. V trimming: 2 bases; J trimming: 4 bases; junction bases outside the gene matches: 3. In nucleotides, the CDR3 is TGTGCCAGCAGCGTGTCGACAGGGGGCTATGGCTACACCTTC. Its translation is CASSVSTGGYGYTF.

This clonotype was observed a few times. V is TRBV20-1 and J is TRBJ2-3, with a possible D match to TRBD2 (6 bases). Trimming took 0 bases from V and 4 from J, leaving 17 bases between them. From germline, CDR1 is DFQATT and CDR2 SNEGSKA (reference sequence). This CDR3 region has 16 residues. The CDR3 region has the DNA TGCAGTGCTAGAGATAGACGTCTAGCGACGGCAGATACGCAGTATTTT. Residues: CSARDRRLATADTQYF.

This clonotype has ten or more counts. The chain recombines TRBV7-8 with TRBJ2-2; 8 bases agree with TRBD1. The germline gives CDR1 SGHVS, CDR2 FQNEAQ. V trimming: 5 bases; J trimming: 4 bases; junction bases outside the gene matches: 3. This CDR3 is built from 14 residues. In DNA form, the CDR3 reads TGTGCCAGCAGCAAACAGGGGGGCACCGGGGAGCTGTTTTTT. Its protein is CASSKQGGTGELFF.

This clonotype was counted ten times or more. CDR3 residues: CASSGGDRGNEKLFF. The CDR3 DNA follows: TGTGCCAGCAGTGGGGGAGACAGGGGTAATGAAAAACTGTTTTTT. This sequence joins TRBV25-1 and TRBJ1-4; TRBD1 aligns across 8 bases. With 4 bases clipped from V and 4 bases from J, the junction kept 5 bases outside the gene matches. Germline V gene data show CDR1 as MGHDK and CDR2 as SYGVNS. The CDR3 has 15 residues.

This clonotype was observed a few times. The chain recombines TRBV7-9 with TRBJ1-1; a possible D gene is TRBD1 (5 bases). The CDR3 runs 16 residues. CDR1 SEHNR and CDR2 FQNEAQ come from the germline V gene (reference sequence). The V end lost 3 bases, the J end lost 0 bases, and 14 bases lay between the germline ends. The CDR3 reads CASSFIPGRVNTEAFF. As DNA, the CDR3 is TGTGCCAGCAGCTTCATACCGGGACGGGTGAACACTGAAGCTTTCTTT.

CDR3 region: CASSPQFDTEAFF. CDR3 sequence (DNA): TGTGCCAGCAGCCCCCAGTTCGATACTGAAGCTTTCTTT. The V call is TRBV14, the J call TRBJ1-1, with D unclear. V dropped 4 bases and J dropped 5 bases, with 11 bases sitting between them. Germline V gene sequence: CDR1 SGHDN, CDR2 FVKESK. This CDR3 comprises 13 residues. Using reference TRBV14 and TRBJ1-1 for the parts outside the CDR3, the full variable domain is EAGVTQFPSHSVIEKGQTVTLRCDPISGHDNLYWYRRVMGKEIKFLLHFVKESKQDESGMPNNRFLAERTGGTYSTLKVQPAELEDSGVYFCASSPQFDTEAFFGQGTRLTVV.

The chain carries TRBV6-5 and TRBJ1-1; D is ambiguous. CDR3 length: 11 amino acids. Trimming took 7 bases from V and 3 from J, leaving 6 bases between them. The V gene's germline CDR1 is MNHEY and CDR2 SVGAGI. The CDR3 coding sequence is TGTGCCAGCAAGGCCTACACTGAAGCTTTCTTT. Translation: CASKAYTEAFF.

This clonotype was counted a few times. The genes are TRBV20-1 and TRBJ2-7, with D possibly matching TRBD2 (5 bases). CDR3 length: 13 residues. Trimming took 6 bases from V and 0 from J, leaving 12 bases between them. CDR1 is DFQATT, CDR2 SNEGSKA, per germline (reference sequence). The CDR3 nucleotides read TGCAGTGCCAATACCGGGGACTCCTACGAGCAGTACTTC. This translates into CSANTGDSYEQYF.

This clonotype was counted between two and nine times. The chain combines TRBV2 with TRBJ1-1; 9 bases fit TRBD1. V shed 3 bases and J 3 bases; nucleotides not matched to a gene: 5. Germline V CDR1 and CDR2: SNHLY, FYNNEI. The CDR3 runs 15 residues. In DNA, the CDR3 is TGTGCCAGCAGTGAGCACAGGGGGCTTGACACTGAAGCTTTCTTT. It translates to CASSEHRGLDTEAFF.

At least ten counts were recorded for this clonotype. The chain couples TRBV29-1 to TRBJ1-1; TRBD1 matches 7 bases. Per the germline V gene, CDR1 is SQVTM and CDR2 is ANQGSEA. The CDR3 has 11 residues. V was pared by 5 bases and J by 3 bases, with 0 bases of the junction left unmatched. As DNA, the CDR3 is TGCAGCGTTACAGGGGACACTGAAGCTTTCTTT. Translated: CSVTGDTEAFF.

V usage is TRBV29-1 and J usage is TRBJ2-7; D not certain. From germline, CDR1 is SQVTM and CDR2 ANQGSEA. V was trimmed by 6 bases and J by 3 bases, leaving 9 bases between them. The CDR3 runs to 11 residues. The CDR3 DNA reads TGCAGCGTAAACGACGGCTACGAGCAGTACTTC. This codes for CSVNDGYEQYF.

This clonotype was detected a few times. The V gene is TRBV12-3 or TRBV12-4, the J gene TRBJ2-7; 9 bases align to TRBD1. V shed 4 bases and J 6 bases; nucleotides not matched to a gene: 13. The CDR3 has 16 amino acids. The CDR3: CASSSNLGTGSVEQYF. CDR3 sequence (DNA): TGTGCCAGCAGTTCAAATCTCGGGACAGGGTCGGTCGAGCAGTACTTC.

This sequence joins TRBV7-2 and TRBJ2-7; 8 positions match TRBD1. This CDR3 spans 13 amino acids. After removal of 5 bases from V and 3 bases from J, the junction contained 3 bases not matched to a gene. Germline-derived CDR1 and CDR2 are SGHTA and FQGNSA. DNA for the CDR3: TGTGCCAGCAGCCCGGGACAGGACTACGAGCAGTACTTC. Its protein product is CASSPGQDYEQYF.

This clonotype came up a few times. The chain combines TRBV12-3 or TRBV12-4 with TRBJ2-5; 8 bases map to TRBD2. The J segment lost 5 bases and the V segment lost 4 bases, leaving 6 bases of the junction unmatched. This CDR3 comprises 14 residues. In nucleotides, the CDR3 is TGTGCCAGCAGTTACGGGAGGGGTCGGGAGACCCAGTACTTC. It yields the protein CASSYGRGRETQYF.

This clonotype was counted between two and nine times. The chain employs TRBV5-1 and TRBJ1-6, with 7 bases identical to TRBD1. With 0 bases clipped from V and 5 bases from J, the junction kept 2 bases outside the gene matches. CDR3 length: 15 residues. Looked up from germline, CDR1 is SGHRS and CDR2 is YFSETQ. The CDR3 DNA reads as TGCGCCAGCAGCTTGGTAGGGGGCGATAATTCACCCCTCCACTTT. Protein product: CASSLVGGDNSPLHF.

This clonotype turned up a few times. The chain links TRBV2 to TRBJ2-2, with D possibly called TRBD1 or TRBD2 (5 bases each). CDR1 is SNHLY and CDR2 is FYNNEI in the germline V gene. V shed 6 bases and J shed 6 bases, with 35 bases lying between them. The CDR3 loop spans 21 amino acids. CDR3: CASSFPRGAIARLAYAGELFF. The CDR3 DNA follows: TGTGCCAGCAGCTTCCCCCGAGGGGCTATCGCCCGCCTAGCCTACGCCGGGGAGCTGTTTTTT.

In this sample, this clonotype turned up a few times. The chain uses TRBV6-5 and TRBJ1-4; D is uncertain. This CDR3 has 9 residues. V was shortened by 7 bases and J by 6 bases, with 0 bases between the two germline ends. The V gene's germline CDR1 is MNHEY and CDR2 SVGAGI. In DNA form, the CDR3 reads TGTGCCAGCAATGAAAAACTGTTTTTT. It translates to CASNEKLFF.

This clonotype was seen only a few times. This chain uses TRBV12-3 or TRBV12-4 with TRBJ1-1; D is ambiguous. The V end lost 4 bases, the J end lost 1 base, and 7 bases lay between the germline ends. The CDR3 is made up of 13 amino acids. The CDR3 loop reads CASSSWGNTEAFF. CDR3 bases: TGTGCCAGCAGTTCCTGGGGGAACACTGAAGCTTTCTTT.

The CDR3 here is CASSGPGQKETQYF. The CDR3 DNA reads TGTGCCAGCAGTGGCCCTGGACAGAAAGAGACCCAGTACTTC. V gene TRBV27 combines with J gene TRBJ2-5; D perhaps matches TRBD1 (6 bases). This CDR3 region has 14 residues. Trimming shortened V by 5 bases and J by 3 bases, and 13 bases separated the two germline ends. The germline gives CDR1 MNHEY, CDR2 SMNVEV (reference sequence).

This rearrangement joins TRBV5-1 to TRBJ1-4; D is undetermined. Germline values: CDR1 SGHRS, CDR2 YFSETQ. Trimming pared 0 bases from V and 6 bases from J, leaving 15 bases between. The CDR3 is made up of 16 amino acids. The CDR3 DNA sequence: TGCGCCAGCAGCTTGGGTATCGGAAGAGAAGATGAAAAACTGTTTTTT. Translated: CASSLGIGREDEKLFF.

This clonotype was observed once. V gene TRBV7-8 combines with J gene TRBJ1-3; D remains ambiguous. Germline CDR1 and CDR2: SGHVS and FQNEAQ. The CDR3 is 14 amino acids. Trimming shortened V by 11 bases and J by 0 bases, and 14 bases separated the two germline ends. The CDR3 DNA reads as TGTGCCTGGAGTGTCCACAGCTCTGGAAACACCATATATTTT. It specifies CAWSVHSSGNTIYF.

The V gene is TRBV2, the J gene TRBJ1-5; the D gene is possibly TRBD1 (6 bases). Trimming stripped 11 bases from V and 8 bases from J, with 19 bases between. The CDR3 sequence is 13 residues long. Germline CDR1 reads SNHLY; CDR2 reads FYNNEI. The CDR3 sequence: CACLGQGSEPQHF. The DNA of the CDR3 is TGTGCCTGCCTGGGACAAGGTTCTGAGCCCCAGCATTTT. Complete variable domain (other parts from reference TRBV2 and TRBJ1-5): EPEVTQTPSHQVTQMGQEVILRCVPISNHLYFYWYRQILGQKVEFLVSFYNNEISEKSEIFDDQFSVERPDGSNFTLKIRSTKLEDSAMYFCACLGQGSEPQHFGDGTRLSIL.

This chain connects TRBV9 to TRBJ1-1; 8 bases align to TRBD1. Germline V gene sequence: CDR1 SGDLS, CDR2 YYNGEE. The CDR3 totals 15 residues. J was trimmed by 3 bases and V by 4 bases; bases with no gene match: 8. Here the CDR3 DNA reads TGTGCCAGCAGCCCGTCAGGGGGCGCGGACACTGAAGCTTTCTTT. Translated: CASSPSGGADTEAFF.

The rearrangement links TRBV29-1 to TRBJ1-1, with 8 nucleotides matching TRBD1. The V gene end was trimmed by 4 bases and the J gene end by 11 bases; junction bases not matched to a gene: 9. Germline CDR1 is SQVTM and CDR2 is ANQGSEA. The CDR3 covers 12 residues. Here the CDR3 reads CSVVPQDREAFF. The CDR3 DNA is TGCAGCGTTGTACCCCAGGACAGGGAGGCTTTCTTT. Drawing the rest from reference TRBV29-1 and TRBJ1-1, the complete variable domain is SAVISQKPSRDICQRGTSLTIQCQVDSQVTMMFWYRQQPGQSLTLIATANQGSEATYESGFVIDKFPISRPNLTFSTLTVSNMSPEDSSIYLCSVVPQDREAFFGQGTRLTVV.

At least ten counts were recorded for this clonotype. This chain joins TRBV7-2 and TRBJ1-2, with D hard to call. This CDR3 comprises 15 residues. Trimming left V 1 base short and J 2 bases short, with 11 bases between. In germline, CDR1 is SGHTA, CDR2 FQGNSA. The CDR3: CASSLGIGRNYGYTF. CDR3 sequence (DNA): TGTGCCAGCAGCTTAGGTATAGGGCGCAACTATGGCTACACCTTC.

The chain combines TRBV9 with TRBJ1-1; no firm D call. Trimming shortened V by 0 bases and J by 7 bases, and 10 bases separated the two germline ends. This CDR3 comprises 13 residues. Germline CDR1 is SGDLS and CDR2 is YYNGEE. In DNA form, the CDR3 reads TGTGCCAGCAGCGTAGGGCAGGTGGATGAAGCTTTCTTT. It yields the protein CASSVGQVDEAFF.

In its sample, this clonotype was seen a few times. The rearrangement joins TRBV24-1 to TRBJ1-1; D might be TRBD1 (5 bases). The CDR3 contains 13 residues. The germline CDR1 and CDR2 sequences are KGHDR and SFDVKD. V lost 5 bases to trimming and J lost 3 bases, with 9 bases between them. This chain's CDR3 is CATSGGYDTEAFF. CDR3 DNA sequence: TGTGCCACCAGTGGGGGGTATGACACTGAAGCTTTCTTT.

This clonotype showed up just a few times. This chain links TRBV25-1 with TRBJ1-6; 7 positions match TRBD1. Looked up from germline, CDR1 is MGHDK and CDR2 is SYGVNS. Trimming cost V 2 bases and J 10 bases; bases outside gene matches: 8. The CDR3 extends over 15 amino acids. CDR3 nucleotides: TGTGCCAGCAGTGAAACGGCAGGGGGGGGATCACCCCTCCACTTT. Protein sequence: CASSETAGGGSPLHF.